This section outlines one TCR beta chain sequence together with its context. Original methodology: Reference gene primers were amplified, and this amplification served to estimate nucleated cell counts. Assay used: immunoSEQ multiplex PCR; TCRdb lists only in-frame clones, some missing. The V and J calls and clone size come from that table; D and trimming were worked out from the DNA. The sample lists 120,000 or so clones; more than 75% were seen once. This entry belongs to a study of blood T cell repertoires in COVID-19. On the study more broadly: The samples span acute and convalescent COVID-19 from the United States, Italy and Spain.

This CDR3 contains 16 residues. V lost 4 bases and J 1 base, leaving 13 bases between the germline ends. In germline, CDR1 is MNHEY, CDR2 SMNVEV (reference sequence). The clonotype comes from a woman aged 45-65 years with acute or convalescent COVID-19. This chain joins TRBV27 and TRBJ2-2; no definite D call. The material sequenced was peripheral blood. CDR3 sequence (DNA): TGTGCCAGCAGTTCGTATGGGCAGATGAACACCGGGGAGCTGTTTTTT. Translating it yields CASSSYGQMNTGELFF.